One and the same sample provided the 9 T cell receptor beta chains below, sequenced in a study of shared clonotypes between healthy human individuals (dated by TCRdb to about 2020). Library preparation was by the immunoSEQ multiplex PCR assay. TCRdb's version of the immuneACCESS table is confined to in-frame rearrangements and falls short of the full clone set. An unresolved V gene accounts for under half of the shortfall where checked; the remainder is of unknown origin. The sample table contains 2.3 million or so clones; only one count was recorded for more than 85% of them. The ten top clones hold 0.39% of the sample. Sequencing input: naive CD4+ T cells from PBMCs. What this sample's cell subset or site label stands for: CD45RA+ positively selected. These receptors all come from a man aged 18 to 35 in good health. Some clones in this sample may be carry-over from other donors' samples.

The gene calls are TRBV5-1 and TRBJ2-7, with 9 bases that match TRBD1. The V and J ends lost 4 bases and 3 bases, in that order; junction bases with no gene match: 5. Germline CDR1 and CDR2: SGHRS and YFSETQ. The CDR3 has 14 amino acids. CDR3 nucleotides: TGCGCCAGCAGCACGGGACAGGGCGGCTACGAGCAGTACTTC. It yields the protein CASSTGQGGYEQYF.

CDR3 loop: CASSWGFNYGYTF. For the CDR3, the DNA is TGTGCCAGCAGCTGGGGCTTTAACTATGGCTACACCTTC. The V gene is TRBV7-2, the J gene TRBJ1-2; D may be TRBD1 (5 bases). With 4 bases removed from V and 1 base from J, the gap between germline ends came to 7 bases. Germline CDR1 reads SGHTA; CDR2 reads FQGNSA. This CDR3 is built from 13 residues.

The chain combines TRBV5-1 with TRBJ1-1, with D possibly being TRBD1 (6 bases). CDR1 SGHRS and CDR2 YFSETQ come from the germline V gene. The CDR3 is 15 residues long. With 4 bases removed from V and 1 base from J, the gap between germline ends came to 14 bases. For the CDR3, the DNA is TGCGCCAGCAGCGTGGGGAGGGGGGCGAACACTGAAGCTTTCTTT. Residues: CASSVGRGANTEAFF.

The chain couples TRBV7-9 to TRBJ1-5, with 7 bases lining up with TRBD1. From germline, CDR1 is SEHNR and CDR2 FQNEAQ (reference sequence). This CDR3 is built from 14 residues. With V trimmed by 7 bases and J by 1 base, 4 bases remained unmatched. In nucleotides, the CDR3 is TGTGCCAGCAAGGGGGCTTTAAGCAATCAGCCCCAGCATTTT. Its protein is CASKGALSNQPQHF.

J is TRBJ2-1 and V is TRBV5-1, with a possible D match to TRBD1 (6 bases). Germline values: CDR1 SGHRS, CDR2 YFSETQ. CDR3 length: 13 amino acids. V was pared by 4 bases and J by 4 bases, with 9 bases between. CDR3 in amino acids: CASSPQGYNEQFF. CDR3 sequence (DNA): TGCGCCAGCAGCCCCCAGGGGTACAATGAGCAGTTCTTC.

This sequence joins TRBV7-8 and TRBJ2-3; the D is unclear. V was cut by 1 base and J by 0 bases, with 11 bases left in between. This CDR3 is built from 16 residues. Per germline, CDR1 SGHVS and CDR2 FQNEAQ. The CDR3 nucleotides read TGTGCCAGCAGCTTAGGGGCACTGACTAGCACAGATACGCAGTATTTT. It is translated as CASSLGALTSTDTQYF.

This clone was counted once. The genes are TRBV7-8 and TRBJ1-1; maybe TRBD1 (6 bases). In germline, CDR1 is SGHVS, CDR2 FQNEAQ. The ends were cut back, 5 bases at V and 10 bases at J, with 23 bases in the middle. The CDR3 has 15 amino acids. The CDR3 nucleotides are TGTGCCAGCAGCCTGTATGGACAGAACCTAGTCGGAGCTTTCTTT. Its protein product is CASSLYGQNLVGAFF.

The J gene is TRBJ1-2, the V gene TRBV7-8; 8 bases are a match to TRBD1. CDR3 size: 15 residues. CDR1 is SGHVS and CDR2 is FQNEAQ in the germline V gene. With V trimmed by 4 bases and J by 7 bases, 11 bases remained unmatched. CDR3: CASSSLGQGVGGYTF. DNA of the CDR3: TGTGCCAGCAGCTCCCTAGGACAGGGTGTTGGTGGCTACACCTTC.

The genes are TRBV28 and TRBJ2-1; D possibly uses TRBD1 or TRBD2 (5 bases each). The CDR3 consists of 16 residues. Trimming cost V 8 bases and J 9 bases, with 26 bases left between them. CDR1 is MDHEN and CDR2 is SYDVKM in the germline V gene. CDR3 region: CASLGRSGSPRGEQFF. In nucleotides, the CDR3 is TGTGCCAGCCTTGGAAGGTCTGGGAGCCCGAGGGGTGAGCAGTTCTTC.